One sample yielded the 7 T cell receptor beta chains listed below, sequenced in a study of T cell repertoires in cytomegalovirus infection. Using its own MiXCR run on the reads, TCRdb lists one record per CDR3 protein. The data show some 180,000 distinct CDR3 sequences, more than 9% seen once. Sequenced input: PBMCs. These receptors came from a human donor in good health (CMV status not recorded). Some clones in this sample may be carry-over from other donors' samples.

The table lists this clonotype with many counts. The V call is TRBV20-1, the J call TRBJ1-6, with D hard to call. There are 14 residues in the CDR3. Deletions cut 6 bases from V and 8 bases from J, with 17 bases between. Per germline, CDR1 DFQATT and CDR2 SNEGSKA (reference sequence). CDR3 nucleotides: TGCAGTGCCCAAAATGGGCCGAGGGATTCACCCCTCCACTTT. Its protein product is CSAQNGPRDSPLHF.

V and J are TRBV5-4 and TRBJ2-1; no definite D call. The germline CDR1 and CDR2 sequences are SGHNT and YYREEE (reference sequence). Trimming removed 4 bases from V and 15 bases from J, with 20 bases in between. This CDR3 is 13 amino acids long. Written as DNA, the CDR3 is TGTGCCAGCAGCCATACCGCTACCCCCGGTTGGTTCTTC. This sequence encodes CASSHTATPGWFF.

This clonotype was observed many times. J is TRBJ2-5 and V is TRBV14, with TRBD2 matching over 12 bases. Trimming took 0 bases from V and 5 from J; bases not matched to a gene: 7. Germline values: CDR1 SGHDN, CDR2 FVKESK. The CDR3 consists of 17 residues. CDR3 DNA: TGTGCCAGCAGCCAAGAGGGGCTAGCGGGAGGGCACGAGACCCAGTACTTC. As protein: CASSQEGLAGGHETQYF.

In this sample, this clonotype turned up many times. The rearrangement links TRBV5-4 to TRBJ2-4; D unresolved. Trimming stripped 5 bases from V and 0 bases from J, with 12 bases between. The germline gives CDR1 SGHNT, CDR2 YYREEE (reference sequence). This CDR3 contains 15 residues. The CDR3 nucleotides read TGTGCCAGCAGTGAGGATCCACTAGCCAAAAACATTCAGTACTTC. Its translation: CASSEDPLAKNIQYF.

The chain is built from TRBV18 and TRBJ1-6; 7 bases align to TRBD1. The CDR3 is 14 amino acids. Germline CDR1 is KGHSH and CDR2 is LQKENI. Trimming took 3 bases from V and 7 from J; bases not matched to a gene: 3. The CDR3 region has the DNA TGTGCCAGCTCACCCCAGACAGGGAATTCACCCCTCCACTTT. Amino acids: CASSPQTGNSPLHF. The whole variable domain, remainder taken from reference TRBV18 and TRBJ1-6, is NAGVMQNPRHLVRRRGQEARLRCSPMKGHSHVYWYRQLPEEGLKFMVYLQKENIIDESGMPKERFSAEFPKEGPSILRIQQVVRGDSAAYFCASSPQTGNSPLHFGNGTRLTVT.

This clonotype was recorded at least ten times. This chain uses TRBV5-6 with TRBJ2-1; 8 bases line up with TRBD1. The CDR3 spans 15 residues. V was pared by 3 bases and J by 8 bases, with 10 bases of the junction left unmatched. Germline lookup yields CDR1 SGHDT and CDR2 YYEEEE. This chain's CDR3 is CASSSTGGERDEQFF. The CDR3 DNA reads as TGTGCCAGCAGCTCTACAGGGGGTGAAAGGGATGAGCAGTTCTTC.

This rearrangement joins TRBV12-3 or TRBV12-4 to TRBJ2-2; D is perhaps TRBD1 (6 bases). The ends were cut back, 5 bases at V and 3 bases at J, with 13 bases in the middle. The CDR3 covers 15 residues. The CDR3 spells CASSHGQIHTGELFF. Here the CDR3 DNA reads TGTGCCAGCAGTCATGGACAGATACACACCGGGGAGCTGTTTTTT.